A selection of T cell receptor beta chains follows, all from one sample in a study of T cell responses to AZD1222 COVID-19 vaccine. Using immunoSEQ multiplex PCR, the repertoire was profiled, and TCRdb retains in-frame clones only, with some absent. The sample shows about 110,000 clones, 70% to 90% of them seen only once. This specimen consisted of peripheral blood, obtained on day 0 of AZD1222 vaccination. These receptors were taken from an adult in good health. Both conserved end residues are part of each CDR3. The order of the fields is J gene, D gene, CDR3 length, V gene, clone size, CDR3 protein, CDR3 DNA. The D gene is left open where the match is weak. The size field is filled for only some rows; it gives once, few, many or a size class.

TRBJ2-7,NA,18,TRBV21-1,NA,CASSKGSGDRDHHYEQYF,TGTGCCAGCAGCAAAGGATCCGGGGACAGGGATCATCACTACGAGCAGTACTTC
TRBJ2-1,TRBD2,17,TRBV27,NA,CASSPGTSGSIGNEQFF,TGTGCCAGCAGTCCTGGGACTAGCGGGAGCATAGGCAATGAGCAGTTCTTC
TRBJ2-3,NA,14,TRBV27,NA,CASSLVAGTDTQYF,TGTGCCAGCAGTTTAGTAGCGGGCACAGATACGCAGTATTTT
TRBJ2-7,TRBD1,15,TRBV7-2,NA,CASRSGTGTFYEQYF,TGTGCCAGCAGGTCCGGGACAGGGACCTTCTACGAGCAGTACTTC
TRBJ1-6,NA,15,TRBV5-1,NA,CASSLGGRDNSPLHF,TGCGCCAGCAGCTTGGGGGGCAGGGATAATTCACCCCTCCACTTT
TRBJ1-2,NA,13,TRBV19,NA,CASSIKNGYGYTF,TGTGCCAGTAGTATCAAGAACGGGTATGGCTACACCTTC
TRBJ2-5,TRBD2,14,TRBV28,NA,CASSFTGGRKTQYF,TGTGCCAGCAGTTTTACGGGGGGGCGAAAGACCCAGTACTTC
TRBJ1-2,NA,13,TRBV28,NA,CASSSGAAYGYTF,TGTGCCAGCAGTTCGGGGGCGGCATATGGCTACACCTTC
TRBJ2-7,TRBD1,12,TRBV18,NA,CASQTGEYEQYF,TGTGCCAGCCAGACAGGGGAGTACGAGCAGTACTTC
TRBJ1-4,NA,14,TRBV6-6,NA,CASSSVVDNEKLFF,TGTGCCAGCAGTTCGGTAGTTGATAATGAAAAACTGTTTTTT
TRBJ2-5,NA,13,TRBV7-7,NA,CASSHPGGETQYF,TGTGCTAGCAGCCACCCTGGGGGGGAGACCCAGTACTTC
TRBJ1-2,TRBD1,18,TRBV19,few,CASTFSGGTGKFRASYTF,TGTGCCAGTACCTTCAGCGGCGGGACAGGCAAGTTCCGCGCATCCTACACCTTC
TRBJ2-7,TRBD1,12,TRBV2,NA,CASRWDRYEQYF,TGTGCCAGCAGGTGGGACAGATACGAGCAGTACTTC
TRBJ1-1,NA,16,TRBV19,NA,CASSMSGSGLASVAFF,TGTGCCAGTAGTATGAGTGGGTCGGGGCTCGCCTCGGTTGCTTTCTTT